This T cell receptor beta chain was identified in a study of monozygotic twins with inflammatory bowel disease. The CDR3 spans 15 residues. Per germline, CDR1 DFQATT and CDR2 SNEGSKA (reference sequence). Making cDNA involved eight separate reactions per sample. UMIs that included a 6-nucleotide sample barcode were added by template switching, which took place during cDNA synthesis. TCRdb processed the 5' RACE reads again and assigns one entry to each CDR3 protein, with no DNA. This specimen shows approximately 120,000 distinct CDR3 sequences; the ten leading clones hold around 12%. V and J are TRBV20-1 and TRBJ2-5. Material for sequencing was blood. The TCR sequence derives from a human donor with ulcerative colitis or Crohn's disease, or a healthy co-twin of an affected twin (not recorded which). The CDR3 region is CSARESALRVETQYF.